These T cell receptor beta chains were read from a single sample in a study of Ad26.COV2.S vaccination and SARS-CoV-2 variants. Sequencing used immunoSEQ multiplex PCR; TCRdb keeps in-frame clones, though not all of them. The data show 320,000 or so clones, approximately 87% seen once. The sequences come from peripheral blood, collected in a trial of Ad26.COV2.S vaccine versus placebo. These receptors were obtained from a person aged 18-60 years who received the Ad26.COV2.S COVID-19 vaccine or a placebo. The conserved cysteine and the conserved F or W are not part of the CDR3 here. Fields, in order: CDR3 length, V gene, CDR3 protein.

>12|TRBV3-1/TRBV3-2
ASSWTAVNEKLF
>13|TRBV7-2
ASSLGSGFATEAF
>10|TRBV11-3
ASSRDTGELF
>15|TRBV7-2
ASSPPSGTTGRKGQY
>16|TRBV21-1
ASSKAGHQSATNEKLF
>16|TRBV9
ASSANRDRSYMNTEAF
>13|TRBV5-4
ASSFKGTGWEKLF
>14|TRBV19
ASSIEWGGVVETQY
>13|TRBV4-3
ASSQDRVGYNEQF
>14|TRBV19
ASRENLGATNEKLF
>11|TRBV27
ASSPGHHNEQF
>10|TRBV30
AWSPRGYGYT
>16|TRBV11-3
ASSLDRQGAEPSYGYT
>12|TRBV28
ASRRQGASYGYT
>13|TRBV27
ASSSGTSFLRELF
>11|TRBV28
ASLSPGTGELF
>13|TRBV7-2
ASSLEFTPNYGYT
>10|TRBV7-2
ASSPIYGGYT
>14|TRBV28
ASSLEGWSSYNEQF
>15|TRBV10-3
AISESTKGLAANEQF
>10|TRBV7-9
ASRSQDTEAF
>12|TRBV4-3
ASSLGQGNEKLF
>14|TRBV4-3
ASSQGVGRGIYEQY